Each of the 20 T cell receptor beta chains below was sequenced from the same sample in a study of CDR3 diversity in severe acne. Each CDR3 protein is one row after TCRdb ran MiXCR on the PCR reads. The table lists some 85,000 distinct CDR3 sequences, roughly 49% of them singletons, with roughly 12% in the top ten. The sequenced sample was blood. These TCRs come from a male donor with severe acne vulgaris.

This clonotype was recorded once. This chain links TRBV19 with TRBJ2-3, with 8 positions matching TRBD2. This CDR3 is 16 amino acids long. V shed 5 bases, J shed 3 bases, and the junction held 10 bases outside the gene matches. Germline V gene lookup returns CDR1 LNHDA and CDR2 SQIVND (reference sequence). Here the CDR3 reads CASSPPTGGPTDTQYF. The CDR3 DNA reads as TGTGCCAGTAGTCCACCAACGGGAGGGCCGACAGATACGCAGTATTTT. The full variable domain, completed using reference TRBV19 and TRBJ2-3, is DGGITQSPKYLFRKEGQNVTLSCEQNLNHDAMYWYRQDPGQGLRLIYYSQIVNDFQKGDIAEGYSVSREKKESFPLTVTSAQKNPTAFYLCASSPPTGGPTDTQYFGPGTRLTVL.

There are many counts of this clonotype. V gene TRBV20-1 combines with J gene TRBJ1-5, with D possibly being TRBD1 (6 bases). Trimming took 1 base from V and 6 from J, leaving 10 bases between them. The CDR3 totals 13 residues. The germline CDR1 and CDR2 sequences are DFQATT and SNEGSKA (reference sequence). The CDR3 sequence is CSARASGAQPQHF. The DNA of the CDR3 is TGCAGTGCTAGAGCTTCAGGGGCTCAGCCCCAGCATTTT.

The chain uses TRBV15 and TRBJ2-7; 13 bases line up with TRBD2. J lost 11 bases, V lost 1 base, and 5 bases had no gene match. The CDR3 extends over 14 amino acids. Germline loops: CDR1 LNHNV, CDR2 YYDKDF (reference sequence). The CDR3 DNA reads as TGTGCCACCAGCAGAGGGACTAGCGGGAGAACGGAGTACTTC. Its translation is CATSRGTSGRTEYF.

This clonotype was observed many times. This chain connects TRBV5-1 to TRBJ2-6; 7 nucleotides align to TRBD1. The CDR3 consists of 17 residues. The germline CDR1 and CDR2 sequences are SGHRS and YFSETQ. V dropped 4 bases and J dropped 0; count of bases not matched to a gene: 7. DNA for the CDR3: TGCGCCAGCAGCCCACAGGGGACCTTCTCTGGGGCCAACGTCCTGACTTTC. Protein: CASSPQGTFSGANVLTF.

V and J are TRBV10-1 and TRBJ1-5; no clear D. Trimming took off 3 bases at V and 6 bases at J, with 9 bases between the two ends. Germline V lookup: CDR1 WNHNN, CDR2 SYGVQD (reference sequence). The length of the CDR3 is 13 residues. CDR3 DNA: TGCGCCAGCAGTGATACAGTGGGTCAGCCCCAGCATTTT. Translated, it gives CASSDTVGQPQHF.

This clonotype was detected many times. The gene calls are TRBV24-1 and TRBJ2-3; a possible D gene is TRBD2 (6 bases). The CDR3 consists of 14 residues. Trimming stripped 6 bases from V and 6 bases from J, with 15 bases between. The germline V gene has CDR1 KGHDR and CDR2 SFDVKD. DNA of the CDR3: TGTGCCACCAGTCCGGGGGAGTTTATCGATACGCAGTATTTT. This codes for CATSPGEFIDTQYF.

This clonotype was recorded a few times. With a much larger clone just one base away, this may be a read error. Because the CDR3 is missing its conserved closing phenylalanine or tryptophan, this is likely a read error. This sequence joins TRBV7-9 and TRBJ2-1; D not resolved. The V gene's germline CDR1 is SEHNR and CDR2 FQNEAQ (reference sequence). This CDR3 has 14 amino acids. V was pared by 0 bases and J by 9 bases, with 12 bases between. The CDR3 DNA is TGTGCCAGCAGCTTAGCGACCCAAGGATCTGAGCAGTTCCTC. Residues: CASSLATQGSEQFL.

The CDR3 DNA is TGTGCCACCAGTGGTTCCGGGACAGGGGAAGGGCAGTACTTC. It encodes CATSGSGTGEGQYF. The chain uses TRBV24-1 and TRBJ2-7, with 10 bases lining up with TRBD1. Germline CDR1 reads KGHDR; CDR2 reads SFDVKD. The V segment lost 5 bases and the J segment 9 bases; nucleotides outside the gene matches: 9. CDR3 length: 14 residues.

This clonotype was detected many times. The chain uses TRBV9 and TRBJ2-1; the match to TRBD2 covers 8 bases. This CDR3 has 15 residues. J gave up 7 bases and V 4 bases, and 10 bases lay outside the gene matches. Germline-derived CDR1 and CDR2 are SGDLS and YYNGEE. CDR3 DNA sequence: TGTGCCAGCAGCCCGGGGGGGATTCCCCTTAATGAGCAGTTCTTC. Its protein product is CASSPGGIPLNEQFF.

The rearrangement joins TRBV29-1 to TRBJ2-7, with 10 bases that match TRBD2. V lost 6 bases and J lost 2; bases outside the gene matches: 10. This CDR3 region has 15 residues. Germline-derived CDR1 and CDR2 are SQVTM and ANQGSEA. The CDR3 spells CSVTRPTSGAYEQYF. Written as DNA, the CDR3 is TGCAGCGTGACCCGTCCTACTAGCGGGGCCTACGAGCAGTACTTC.

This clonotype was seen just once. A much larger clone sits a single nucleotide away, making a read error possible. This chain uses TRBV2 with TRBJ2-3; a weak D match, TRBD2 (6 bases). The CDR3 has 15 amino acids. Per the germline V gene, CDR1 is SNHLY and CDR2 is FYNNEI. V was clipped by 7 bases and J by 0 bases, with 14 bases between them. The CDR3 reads CASNLRGISTDTQYF. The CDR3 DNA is TGTGCCAGCAACCTCCGGGGGATTAGCACAGATACGCAGTATTTT.

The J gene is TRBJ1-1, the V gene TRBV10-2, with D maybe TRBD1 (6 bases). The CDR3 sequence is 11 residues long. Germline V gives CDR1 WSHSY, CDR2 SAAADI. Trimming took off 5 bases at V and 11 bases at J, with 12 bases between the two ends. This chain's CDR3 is CASSPDRKAFF. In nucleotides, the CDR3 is TGCGCCAGCAGTCCAGACAGGAAGGCTTTCTTT.

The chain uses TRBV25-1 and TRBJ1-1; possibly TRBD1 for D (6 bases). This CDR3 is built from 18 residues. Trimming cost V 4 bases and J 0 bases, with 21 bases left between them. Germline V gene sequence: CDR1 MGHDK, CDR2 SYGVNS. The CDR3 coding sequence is TGTGCCAGCAGTGCCCGGACAGCCCTTCCACCGATGAACACTGAAGCTTTCTTT. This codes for CASSARTALPPMNTEAFF.

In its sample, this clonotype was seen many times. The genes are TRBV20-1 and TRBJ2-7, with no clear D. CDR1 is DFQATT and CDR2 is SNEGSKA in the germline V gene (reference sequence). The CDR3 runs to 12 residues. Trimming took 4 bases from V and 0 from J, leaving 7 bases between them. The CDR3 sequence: CSAKASSYEQYV. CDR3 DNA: TGCAGTGCTAAGGCCAGCTCCTACGAGCAGTACGTC.

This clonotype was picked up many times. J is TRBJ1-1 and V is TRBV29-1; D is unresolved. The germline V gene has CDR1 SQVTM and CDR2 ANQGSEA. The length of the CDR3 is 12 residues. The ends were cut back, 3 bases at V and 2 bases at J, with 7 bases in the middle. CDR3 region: CSVDRPNTEAFF. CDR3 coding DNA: TGCAGCGTTGATCGACCCAACACTGAAGCTTTCTTT. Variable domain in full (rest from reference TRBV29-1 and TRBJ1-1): SAVISQKPSRDICQRGTSLTIQCQVDSQVTMMFWYRQQPGQSLTLIATANQGSEATYESGFVIDKFPISRPNLTFSTLTVSNMSPEDSSIYLCSVDRPNTEAFFGQGTRLTVV.

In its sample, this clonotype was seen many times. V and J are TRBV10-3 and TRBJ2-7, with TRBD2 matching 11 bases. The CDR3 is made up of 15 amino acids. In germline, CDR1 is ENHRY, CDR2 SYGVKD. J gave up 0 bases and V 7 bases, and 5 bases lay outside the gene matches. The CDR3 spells CAITGTSGVSYEQYF. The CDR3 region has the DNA TGTGCCATCACTGGGACTAGCGGAGTCTCCTACGAGCAGTACTTC.

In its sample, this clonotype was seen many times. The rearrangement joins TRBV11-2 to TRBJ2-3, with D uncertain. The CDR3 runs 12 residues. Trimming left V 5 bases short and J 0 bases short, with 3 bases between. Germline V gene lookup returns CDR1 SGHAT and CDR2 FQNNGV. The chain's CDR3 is CASSPSTDTQYF. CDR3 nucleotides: TGTGCCAGCAGCCCCAGCACAGATACGCAGTATTTT.

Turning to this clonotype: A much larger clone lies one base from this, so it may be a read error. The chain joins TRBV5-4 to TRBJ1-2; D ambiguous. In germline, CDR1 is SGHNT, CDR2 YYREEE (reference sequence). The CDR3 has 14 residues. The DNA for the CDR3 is TGTGCCAGCACGAACGGGCCTAAGAACTATGGCAACACCTTC. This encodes CASTNGPKNYGNTF.

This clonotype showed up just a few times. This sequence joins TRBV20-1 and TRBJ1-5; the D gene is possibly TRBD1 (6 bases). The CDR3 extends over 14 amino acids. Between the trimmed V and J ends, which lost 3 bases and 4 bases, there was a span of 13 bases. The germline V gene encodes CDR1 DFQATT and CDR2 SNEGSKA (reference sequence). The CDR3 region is CSARVGGSNQPQHF. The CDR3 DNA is TGCAGTGCTAGGGTAGGGGGATCAAATCAGCCCCAGCATTTT.

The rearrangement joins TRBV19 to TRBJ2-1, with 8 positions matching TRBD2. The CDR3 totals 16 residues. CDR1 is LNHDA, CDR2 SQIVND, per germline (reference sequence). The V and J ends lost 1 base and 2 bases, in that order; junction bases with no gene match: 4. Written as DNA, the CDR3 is TGTGCCAGTAGTATAGGTTGGCGGGAGGCCTACAATGAGCAGTTCTTC. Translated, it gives CASSIGWREAYNEQFF.